The rows below give T cell receptor beta chains drawn from one sample of a study of vaccination and CD4 T cells after COVID-19. TCRdb itself ran the PCR reads through MiXCR, one entry per CDR3 protein. The table has roughly 3,000 distinct CDR3 sequences, approximately 31% seen once. No antigen has been assigned to these receptors. The sequencing sample was made of CD4+ T cells from blood, cultured in vitro. These receptors were obtained from a human donor who had recovered from COVID-19. Each CDR3 is given with its conserved first and last residue. D genes are given only for firm matches. Expanded clones get a size class; other rows say once, few or many, or leave the size out.

D: NA
size: NA
J: TRBJ1-6
V: TRBV30
CDR3: CAWTGHYNSPLHF
DNA: TGTGCCTGGACCGGACACTATAATTCACCCCTCCACTTT

D: NA
size: few
J: TRBJ1-6
V: TRBV7-8
CDR3: CASSFDPGAGSPLHF
DNA: TGTGCCAGCAGCTTCGACCCGGGAGCGGGGTCACCCCTCCACTTT

D: NA
size: few
J: TRBJ2-2
V: TRBV7-9
CDR3: CASSLRGTGELFF
DNA: TGTGCCAGCAGCCTGCGCGGTACCGGGGAGCTGTTTTTT

D: TRBD1
size: large
J: TRBJ1-5
V: TRBV6-1
CDR3: CASSEPPTGNHF
DNA: TGTGCCAGCAGTGAACCTCCGACAGGGAACCATTTT

D: NA
size: NA
J: TRBJ2-2
V: TRBV6-1
CDR3: CASSSPGGANTRELFF
DNA: TGTGCCAGCAGCTCGCCGGGTGGGGCAAACACCAGGGAGCTGTTTTTT

D: TRBD1
size: few
J: TRBJ1-4
V: TRBV30
CDR3: CAWDPGQEEKLFF
DNA: TGTGCCTGGGATCCGGGACAGGAGGAAAAACTGTTTTTT

D: NA
size: NA
J: TRBJ2-7
V: TRBV30
CDR3: CVGGSSYEQYF
DNA: TGTGTAGGCGGGTCTTCCTACGAGCAGTACTTC

D: TRBD1
size: NA
J: TRBJ1-5
V: TRBV6-1
CDR3: CASRTGTGDNQPQHF
DNA: TGTGCCAGCAGAACCGGGACAGGGGACAATCAGCCCCAGCATTTT

D: TRBD1
size: few
J: TRBJ1-1
V: TRBV5-1
CDR3: CASSLAAGGTEAFF
DNA: TGCGCCAGCAGCTTGGCGGCAGGGGGCACTGAAGCTTTCTTT

D: NA
size: few
J: TRBJ2-7
V: TRBV21-1
CDR3: CASSSSQRGRKGGLSYEQYF
DNA: TGTGCCAGCAGCAGCTCCCAAAGGGGGCGTAAGGGGGGACTCTCCTACGAGCAGTACTTC

D: NA
size: once
J: TRBJ2-3
V: TRBV2
CDR3: CASTKGVRSQYF
DNA: TGTGCCAGCACTAAAGGGGTACGTTCGCAGTATTTT

D: TRBD1
size: NA
J: TRBJ1-2
V: TRBV7-2
CDR3: CASSLGVGGGGYTF
DNA: TGTGCCAGCAGCTTAGGTGTAGGGGGCGGGGGCTACACCTTC

D: NA
size: medium-sized
J: TRBJ2-3
V: TRBV15
CDR3: CATSPGEGAWNVQYF
DNA: TGTGCCACCAGCCCAGGGGAGGGGGCATGGAATGTGCAGTATTTT

D: NA
size: once
J: TRBJ2-7
V: TRBV12-5
CDR3: CASGLAQRGSEQYF
DNA: TGTGCTAGTGGTTTGGCACAGAGGGGATCCGAGCAGTACTTC

D: TRBD1
size: NA
J: TRBJ1-1
V: TRBV12-3/TRBV12-4
CDR3: CASSHLLQGLKAFF
DNA: TGTGCCAGCAGTCACCTTCTACAGGGGCTAAAAGCTTTCTTT

D: NA
size: few
J: TRBJ2-2
V: TRBV7-8
CDR3: CASSLGPISPGELFF
DNA: TGTGCCAGCAGCTTAGGTCCGATTAGCCCCGGGGAGCTGTTTTTT

D: TRBD1
size: NA
J: TRBJ1-2
V: TRBV5-6
CDR3: CASSPGQLPYGYTF
DNA: TGTGCCAGCAGCCCGGGACAGCTCCCCTATGGCTACACCTTC

D: TRBD1
size: few
J: TRBJ2-6
V: TRBV5-5
CDR3: CASSLAPTGAGGANVLTF
DNA: TGTGCCAGCAGCTTGGCGCCGACAGGGGCGGGGGGGGCCAACGTCCTGACTTTC

D: NA
size: NA
J: TRBJ1-2
V: TRBV12-3/TRBV12-4
CDR3: CASSFLQGSGYTF
DNA: TGTGCCAGCAGTTTTCTACAGGGTAGTGGCTACACCTTC

D: NA
size: medium-sized
J: TRBJ2-3
V: TRBV7-2
CDR3: CASSSPIVPSTDTQYF
DNA: TGTGCCAGCAGCTCACCTATAGTGCCTTCCACAGATACGCAGTATTTT

D: TRBD1
size: NA
J: TRBJ2-2
V: TRBV5-8
CDR3: CASSYGLQGYAGELFF
DNA: TGTGCCAGCAGCTATGGGTTACAGGGGTATGCCGGGGAGCTGTTTTTT

D: TRBD1
size: few
J: TRBJ1-2
V: TRBV12-3/TRBV12-4
CDR3: CASSSLLQGGYYGYTF
DNA: TGTGCCAGCAGTTCCCTCCTACAGGGGGGGTACTATGGCTACACCTTC

D: NA
size: NA
J: TRBJ1-6
V: TRBV20-1
CDR3: CSASVPGASSYNSPLHF
DNA: TGCAGTGCTAGCGTCCCAGGAGCTAGCTCCTATAATTCACCCCTCCACTTT